The rows below give T cell receptor beta chains drawn from one sample of a study of blood T cell repertoires in COVID-19. The protocol was immunoSEQ multiplex PCR, while the TCRdb copy is restricted to in-frame clones and leaves out a portion. This table holds around 140,000 clones, 75% to 90% found once. Material for sequencing was PBMCs or T cells enriched from blood (not recorded which). Receptors were obtained from a man aged 45-65 years who had recovered from COVID-19. The CDR3 runs from the conserved cysteine through the conserved F or W. The order of the fields is J gene, D gene, V gene, clone size, CDR3 protein, CDR3 DNA. A D gene is named only where the DNA matches it firmly. The size entry is marked missing in some rows and otherwise reads once, few, many or a size class.

J: TRBJ2-7; D: NA; V: TRBV2; size: NA; CDR3: CASNILKAGEQYF; DNA: TGTGCCAGCAACATCCTCAAGGCCGGGGAGCAGTACTTC
J: TRBJ2-1; D: TRBD1; V: TRBV3-1/TRBV3-2; size: NA; CDR3: CASRQLDREVNEQFF; DNA: TGTGCCAGCAGGCAGTTGGACAGGGAGGTCAATGAGCAGTTCTTC
J: TRBJ2-3; D: NA; V: TRBV19; size: NA; CDR3: CASSSRGRTDTQYF; DNA: TGTGCCAGTAGTTCGCGGGGGCGCACAGATACGCAGTATTTT
J: TRBJ2-3; D: NA; V: TRBV4-1; size: NA; CDR3: CASSQSRWGGATDTQYF; DNA: TGCGCCAGCAGCCAGAGTAGGTGGGGGGGGGCCACAGATACGCAGTATTTT
J: TRBJ1-3; D: NA; V: TRBV7-3; size: NA; CDR3: CASSPGPENTIYF; DNA: TGTGCCAGCAGCCCGGGTCCCGAAAACACCATATATTTT
J: TRBJ2-7; D: TRBD1; V: TRBV2; size: NA; CDR3: CASSPTGYGEQYF; DNA: TGTGCCAGCAGCCCGACAGGGTATGGCGAGCAGTACTTC
J: TRBJ2-5; D: TRBD2; V: TRBV6-5; size: NA; CDR3: CASSSRLATSQETQYF; DNA: TGTGCCAGCAGTTCACGACTAGCAACATCCCAAGAGACCCAGTACTTC
J: TRBJ1-4; D: TRBD1; V: TRBV11-3; size: NA; CDR3: CASSLDNQGDEKLFF; DNA: TGTGCCAGCAGCTTAGATAACCAGGGGGATGAAAAACTGTTTTTT
J: TRBJ1-1; D: NA; V: TRBV18; size: NA; CDR3: CASSLGRAWNTEAFF; DNA: TGTGCCAGCTCACTAGGGCGGGCCTGGAACACTGAAGCTTTCTTT
J: TRBJ1-4; D: NA; V: TRBV3-1/TRBV3-2; size: once; CDR3: CASSQGGLYNEKLFF; DNA: TGTGCCAGCAGCCAAGGCGGCCTATATAATGAAAAACTGTTTTTT
J: TRBJ1-1; D: NA; V: TRBV11-2; size: NA; CDR3: CASSLGGAARAEAFF; DNA: TGTGCCAGCAGCTTGGGGGGGGCGGCAAGGGCTGAAGCTTTCTTT
J: TRBJ2-2; D: TRBD1; V: TRBV2; size: NA; CDR3: CASRSQGANTGELFF; DNA: TGTGCCAGCAGAAGTCAGGGGGCGAACACCGGGGAGCTGTTTTTT
J: TRBJ1-6; D: TRBD1; V: TRBV6-5; size: NA; CDR3: CASRWDRNSPLHF; DNA: TGTGCCAGCAGATGGGACAGAAATTCACCCCTCCACTTT
J: TRBJ1-6; D: TRBD1; V: TRBV5-1; size: NA; CDR3: CASSSTGGQNSPLHF; DNA: TGCGCCAGCAGCTCGACAGGGGGCCAGAATTCACCCCTCCACTTT
J: TRBJ1-2; D: NA; V: TRBV5-1; size: NA; CDR3: CASSSDRHGYTF; DNA: TGCGCCAGCAGCTCCGACAGGCATGGCTACACCTTC
J: TRBJ1-2; D: NA; V: TRBV29-1; size: NA; CDR3: CSVEDTRGNYGYTF; DNA: TGCAGCGTTGAAGATACCCGGGGTAACTATGGCTACACCTTC
J: TRBJ2-2; D: TRBD2; V: TRBV7-3; size: NA; CDR3: CASSSSGRMNTGELFF; DNA: TGTGCCAGCAGCTCTAGCGGGAGGATGAACACCGGGGAGCTGTTTTTT
J: TRBJ2-7; D: NA; V: TRBV24-1; size: NA; CDR3: CATSDTGSVFYEQYF; DNA: TGTGCCACCAGTGATACAGGGTCTGTTTTTTACGAGCAGTACTTC
J: TRBJ1-2; D: TRBD1; V: TRBV5-1; size: NA; CDR3: CASSPARDRGYGYTF; DNA: TGCGCCAGCAGCCCCGCCCGGGACAGGGGTTATGGCTACACCTTC
J: TRBJ2-1; D: NA; V: TRBV10-3; size: NA; CDR3: CATRAYNEQFF; DNA: TGTGCCACCCGGGCCTACAATGAGCAGTTCTTC
J: TRBJ1-6; D: TRBD1; V: TRBV28; size: NA; CDR3: CASSLGQRISPLHF; DNA: TGTGCCAGCAGTTTGGGACAGCGGATTTCACCCCTCCACTTT
J: TRBJ1-6; D: NA; V: TRBV21-1; size: NA; CDR3: CASSKRRRATLHF; DNA: TGTGCCAGCAGCAAACGGCGCAGGGCCACCCTCCACTTT
J: TRBJ2-6; D: NA; V: TRBV7-5; size: NA; CDR3: CARSFRDRAGANVLTF; DNA: TGTGCCAGAAGCTTCCGGGACAGGGCTGGGGCCAACGTCCTGACTTTC
J: TRBJ2-3; D: NA; V: TRBV5-4; size: NA; CDR3: CASHLQGLGTDTQYF; DNA: TGTGCCAGCCACCTTCAGGGATTAGGCACAGATACGCAGTATTTT
J: TRBJ1-4; D: TRBD1; V: TRBV7-9; size: NA; CDR3: CASSWGQAVTNEKLFF; DNA: TGTGCCAGCAGCTGGGGACAGGCGGTTACTAATGAAAAACTGTTTTTT
J: TRBJ1-2; D: TRBD1; V: TRBV25-1; size: NA; CDR3: CASTALAGGSGYTF; DNA: TGTGCCAGCACCGCCCTGGCAGGGGGGTCTGGCTACACCTTC
J: TRBJ2-7; D: NA; V: TRBV5-5; size: NA; CDR3: CASSPALASYEQYF; DNA: TGTGCCAGCAGCCCTGCCCTAGCGTCCTACGAGCAGTACTTC
J: TRBJ1-3; D: NA; V: TRBV28; size: NA; CDR3: CASSWARGNTIYF; DNA: TGTGCCAGCAGCTGGGCCCGCGGAAACACCATATATTTT
J: TRBJ2-3; D: NA; V: TRBV9; size: NA; CDR3: CASSARSWGGTQYF; DNA: TGTGCCAGCAGCGCGAGATCATGGGGCGGTACGCAGTATTTT
J: TRBJ2-1; D: NA; V: TRBV14; size: NA; CDR3: CASSLGLKRWNEQFF; DNA: TGTGCCAGCAGCCTGGGCCTAAAAAGGTGGAATGAGCAGTTCTTC
J: TRBJ1-2; D: TRBD1; V: TRBV28; size: NA; CDR3: CASRESQGGWYGYTF; DNA: TGTGCCAGCAGGGAATCACAGGGGGGATGGTATGGCTACACCTTC
J: TRBJ1-4; D: TRBD1; V: TRBV6-1; size: NA; CDR3: CASSGPQGAATNEKLFF; DNA: TGTGCCAGCAGTGGACCACAGGGGGCAGCAACTAATGAAAAACTGTTTTTT
J: TRBJ1-5; D: NA; V: TRBV6-5; size: NA; CDR3: CASSYDSNQPQHF; DNA: TGTGCCAGCAGTTATGACAGTAATCAGCCCCAGCATTTT
J: TRBJ2-2; D: NA; V: TRBV2; size: NA; CDR3: CASRLQGTGELFF; DNA: TGTGCCAGCAGATTACAGGGCACCGGGGAGCTGTTTTTT
J: TRBJ2-5; D: TRBD1; V: TRBV6-5; size: few; CDR3: CASSRVRGETQYF; DNA: TGTGCCAGCAGTCGCGTCAGGGGGGAGACCCAGTACTTC
J: TRBJ1-1; D: TRBD1; V: TRBV28; size: NA; CDR3: CASEDRVIAEAFF; DNA: TGTGCCAGCGAAGACAGGGTCATCGCTGAAGCTTTCTTT
J: TRBJ1-3; D: NA; V: TRBV18; size: NA; CDR3: CASSPTDSGNTIYF; DNA: TGTGCCAGCTCACCGACAGACTCTGGAAACACCATATATTTT
J: TRBJ1-1; D: TRBD1; V: TRBV5-1; size: NA; CDR3: CASSLVPQGAGEAFF; DNA: TGCGCCAGCAGCTTGGTCCCCCAGGGGGCAGGTGAAGCTTTCTTT
J: TRBJ2-1; D: TRBD2; V: TRBV5-4; size: NA; CDR3: CASSLSSGSYEQFF; DNA: TGTGCCAGCAGCTTGAGTAGCGGGAGTTATGAGCAGTTCTTC
J: TRBJ2-2; D: TRBD2; V: TRBV25-1; size: NA; CDR3: CASSRTSSTGELFF; DNA: TGTGCCAGCAGTCGGACTAGCAGCACCGGGGAGCTGTTTTTT
J: TRBJ2-3; D: NA; V: TRBV7-9; size: NA; CDR3: CASSLFQGRPDTQYF; DNA: TGTGCCAGCAGCTTATTCCAGGGTCGCCCAGATACGCAGTATTTT
J: TRBJ1-4; D: NA; V: TRBV28; size: few; CDR3: CASSLWSRATNEKLFF; DNA: TGTGCCAGCAGTTTATGGTCCAGGGCAACTAATGAAAAACTGTTTTTT
J: TRBJ2-5; D: NA; V: TRBV11-2; size: once; CDR3: CASSLDLGGVQETQYF; DNA: TGTGCCAGCAGCTTAGATCTCGGTGGAGTCCAAGAGACCCAGTACTTC
J: TRBJ1-2; D: NA; V: TRBV3-1/TRBV3-2; size: NA; CDR3: CASSPGSGDGYTF; DNA: TGTGCCAGCAGCCCCGGTTCAGGGGATGGCTACACCTTC
J: TRBJ2-3; D: TRBD2; V: TRBV4-3; size: NA; CDR3: CASSQASGSYTQYF; DNA: TGCGCCAGCAGCCAAGCTAGCGGGAGTTATACGCAGTATTTT
J: TRBJ1-1; D: NA; V: TRBV7-9; size: once; CDR3: CASSPAGGEAFF; DNA: TGTGCCAGCAGCCCGGCGGGGGGTGAAGCTTTCTTT
J: TRBJ1-6; D: TRBD1; V: TRBV4-3; size: few; CDR3: CASSQGTGGNLYNSPLHF; DNA: TGCGCCAGCAGCCAAGGGACAGGGGGCAACCTCTATAATTCACCCCTCCACTTT
J: TRBJ1-2; D: NA; V: TRBV4-3; size: NA; CDR3: CASSSRVGRDYGYTF; DNA: TGCGCCAGCAGCAGCCGGGTAGGCAGGGACTATGGCTACACCTTC
J: TRBJ2-5; D: TRBD2; V: TRBV5-5; size: NA; CDR3: CASSLVLAGGQETQYF; DNA: TGTGCCAGCAGCTTGGTTTTAGCGGGGGGGCAAGAGACCCAGTACTTC
J: TRBJ2-3; D: NA; V: TRBV4-3; size: NA; CDR3: CASSQDGWGEGADTQYF; DNA: TGCGCCAGCAGCCAAGATGGGTGGGGAGAAGGCGCAGATACGCAGTATTTT
J: TRBJ1-3; D: NA; V: TRBV18; size: NA; CDR3: CASSPPSNSGNTIYF; DNA: TGTGCCAGCTCACCACCTTCTAACTCTGGAAACACCATATATTTT
J: TRBJ2-1; D: TRBD2; V: TRBV5-5; size: NA; CDR3: CASRSLGGNGYNEQFF; DNA: TGTGCCAGCAGATCCCTGGGGGGGAACGGATACAATGAGCAGTTCTTC
J: TRBJ1-2; D: NA; V: TRBV6-5; size: NA; CDR3: CASSQSWGGGYGYTF; DNA: TGTGCCAGCAGTCAAAGTTGGGGGGGAGGCTATGGCTACACCTTC
J: TRBJ2-2; D: NA; V: TRBV12-5; size: NA; CDR3: CASGLLRLGVPGELFF; DNA: TGTGCTAGTGGTTTGCTCCGGCTCGGGGTCCCCGGGGAGCTGTTTTTT
J: TRBJ2-1; D: TRBD1; V: TRBV5-6; size: NA; CDR3: CASSQETGGYNEQFF; DNA: TGTGCCAGCAGCCAAGAGACAGGGGGGTACAATGAGCAGTTCTTC
J: TRBJ1-1; D: NA; V: TRBV6-5; size: NA; CDR3: CASTGTLGTEAFF; DNA: TGTGCCAGTACAGGGACCCTTGGCACTGAAGCTTTCTTT